This T cell receptor beta chain was recorded in a study of blood T cells in healthy people across ages. For the study at large: The capture of about one barcoded beta molecule per two T cells was achieved by template switching. Study-wide results and limits: Fewer expanded clones and more diversity marked long-lived versus aged donors. Changes seen in expanded clonotypes were possibly confounded by donor CMV status left unknown.

The CDR3 is 15 amino acids. Trimming left V 5 bases short and J 7 bases short, with 17 bases between. Germline assignment: CDR1 MDHEN and CDR2 SYDVKM. It was with a sample-barcoded 5' primer and a J-beta primer mix that a second PCR of roughly 6 to 11 cycles was run. TCRdb called the 5' RACE reads again in MiXCR, with one record for every CDR3 protein. The data hold fewer than 2,000,000 distinct CDR3 sequences, with almost 35% observed a single time. Points on this clonotype: Its antigen is unknown.

This TCR was recovered from a woman aged 25 to 45 in good health. This chain uses TRBV28 with TRBJ2-2; D tentatively fits TRBD1 or TRBD2 (7 bases each). What was sequenced was blood. In DNA, the CDR3 is TGTGCCAGCAGTGGGAGGGGACAGATTCTCGGGGAGCTGTTTTTT. This gives the protein CASSGRGQILGELFF. Full variable domain (outside the CDR3, taken from reference TRBV28 and TRBJ2-2): DVKVTQSSRYLVKRTGEKVFLECVQDMDHENMFWYRQDPGLGLRLIYFSYDVKMKEKGDIPEGYSVSREKKERFSLILESASTNQTSMYLCASSGRGQILGELFFGEGSRLTVL.